These T cell receptor beta chains were read from a single sample in a study of PD-1 blockade in classical Hodgkin lymphoma. Using immunoSEQ multiplex PCR, the repertoire was profiled, and TCRdb retains in-frame clones only, with some absent. The sample consists of 40,000 or so clones, more than 75% of them appearing once. The input for sequencing was peripheral blood mononuclear cells (PBMCs), taken at baseline. These receptors were obtained from a human donor with classical Hodgkin lymphoma. CDR3s include the opening cysteine and the closing phenylalanine or tryptophan. The order of the fields is CDR3 length, J gene, D gene, V gene, clone size, CDR3 DNA, CDR3 protein. The D gene is left open where the match is weak. A row's size may be missing; if present it is once, few, many or a size class.

15,TRBJ2-1,TRBD1,TRBV2,once,TGTGCCAGCAGTCTGGGACAGGGGCTAACCAATGAGCAGTTCTTC,CASSLGQGLTNEQFF
14,TRBJ2-3,NA,TRBV30,once,TGTGCCTGGATTTCCGGGACTAGCACAGATACGCAGTATTTT,CAWISGTSTDTQYF
15,TRBJ2-7,NA,TRBV5-8,NA,TGTGCCAGCAGCTTCGCGGGACACAACTCCTACGAGCAGTACTTC,CASSFAGHNSYEQYF
14,TRBJ2-7,NA,TRBV4-3,NA,TGCGCCAGCAGCCAAGGTGAGGGTTCCTACGAGCAGTACTTC,CASSQGEGSYEQYF
20,TRBJ2-2,TRBD2,TRBV9,NA,TGTGCCAGCAGCGTATCACCGCGACTAGCGGGAGATCAAAACACCGGGGAGCTGTTTTTT,CASSVSPRLAGDQNTGELFF
14,TRBJ2-7,TRBD1,TRBV29-1,NA,TGCAGCGTTGAAGAATTGGGACAGGGGAACGAGCAGTACTTC,CSVEELGQGNEQYF
17,TRBJ2-3,TRBD2,TRBV18,NA,TGTGCCAGCTCACCCGCCGGACTAGCGGGATTGATAGATACGCAGTATTTT,CASSPAGLAGLIDTQYF
14,TRBJ2-7,TRBD2,TRBV7-2,NA,TGTGCCAGCAGCTTCGGGGGGGCCGATACGGAGCAGTACTTC,CASSFGGADTEQYF
12,TRBJ2-7,NA,TRBV28,NA,TGTGCCAGCAGCTTTGACAGGAACGAGCAGTACTTC,CASSFDRNEQYF
18,TRBJ1-2,NA,TRBV18,NA,TGTGCCAGCTCACCAGCGGGGCAGGGCCTACGACCTAACTATGGCTACACCTTC,CASSPAGQGLRPNYGYTF
16,TRBJ2-3,NA,TRBV11-2,NA,TGTGCCAGCAGCATAGTCTCCGGGAGCGCGGTAGATACGCAGTATTTT,CASSIVSGSAVDTQYF
14,TRBJ2-7,TRBD1,TRBV5-6,NA,TGTGCCAGCAATACCCCGGACAGGAACTACGAGCAGTACTTC,CASNTPDRNYEQYF
16,TRBJ2-7,NA,TRBV4-1,few,TGCGCCAGCAGCCCATGGACAGTCCCCTCCTCCTACGAGCAGTACTTC,CASSPWTVPSSYEQYF
17,TRBJ2-2,NA,TRBV19,once,TGTGCCAGTAGTATATTAGCCCCCGGGGTAGTCACCGGGGAGCTGTTTTTT,CASSILAPGVVTGELFF
16,TRBJ1-6,NA,TRBV9,NA,TGTGCCAGCAGCCCCCTCGGTGTCGCGGGGGTTTCACCCCTCCACTTT,CASSPLGVAGVSPLHF
14,TRBJ1-1,NA,TRBV10-2,NA,TGCGCCAGCCGTGAGGGACCGTCGAACACTGAAGCTTTCTTT,CASREGPSNTEAFF
12,TRBJ2-7,NA,TRBV7-9,few,TGTGCCAGCACTGGGGGCACCTACGAGCAGTACTTC,CASTGGTYEQYF
19,TRBJ2-1,TRBD1,TRBV4-2,NA,TGTGCCAGCAGCCATCTTCCCGGACAGGGAAGATTCTCCTACAATGAGCAGTTCTTC,CASSHLPGQGRFSYNEQFF
16,TRBJ2-7,TRBD1,TRBV5-6,few,TGTGCCAGCAAATCGTGGAGGGGGACAGGATCCTACGAGCAGTACTTC,CASKSWRGTGSYEQYF
15,TRBJ1-1,NA,TRBV28,NA,TGTGCCAGCAGTTTATTTGCTGAGGACGTGAGAGAGGCTTTCTTT,CASSLFAEDVREAFF
18,TRBJ2-7,NA,TRBV27,NA,TGTGCCAGCAACACTTATCCCCTGGACAGCCATATGGCCTACGAGCAGTACTTC,CASNTYPLDSHMAYEQYF
14,TRBJ2-7,TRBD1,TRBV5-3,once,TGTGCCAGCAGCTTGGACAGGGGAAGGTACGAGCAGTACTTC,CASSLDRGRYEQYF
19,TRBJ1-2,NA,TRBV5-1,NA,TGCGCCAGCAGCCTCTCTCTGGACACGGACCTTATGCACCGCTATGGCTACACCTTC,CASSLSLDTDLMHRYGYTF
16,TRBJ2-7,TRBD1,TRBV6-6,NA,TGTGCCAGCAGTTACAGCCGGGACAGTCTCAGTTACGAGCAGTACTTC,CASSYSRDSLSYEQYF
14,TRBJ1-3,NA,TRBV7-2,NA,TGTGCCAGCAGCCCGTATTTAGAAGGAAACACCATATATTTT,CASSPYLEGNTIYF
14,TRBJ2-7,NA,TRBV4-2,once,TGTGCCAGCAGCCAAGATCGTCCCAGCTACGAGCAGTACTTC,CASSQDRPSYEQYF
11,TRBJ2-1,TRBD1,TRBV2,NA,TGTGCCAGCTTCCGGGACAGGGTGGTGTTCTTC,CASFRDRVVFF
15,TRBJ1-5,NA,TRBV10-3,NA,TGTGCCATCAGTGAAGGATTGAGGGGCCTTCAGCCCCAGCATTTT,CAISEGLRGLQPQHF
16,TRBJ2-7,NA,TRBV11-2,NA,TGTGCCAGCAGCTTAGCTTCCGGGCCTAGCTCCTACGAGCAGTACTTC,CASSLASGPSSYEQYF
14,TRBJ1-1,TRBD1,TRBV6-5,NA,TGTGCCAGCAGTTTCGACAGGGGGACCACTGAAGCTTTCTTT,CASSFDRGTTEAFF
12,TRBJ1-3,TRBD1,TRBV5-1,NA,TGCGCCAGCAGCTCAACAGGGGACACCATATATTTT,CASSSTGDTIYF
13,TRBJ2-5,NA,TRBV28,NA,TGTGCCAGCAGTTTATTCCCAGGGGAGACCCAGTACTTC,CASSLFPGETQYF
14,TRBJ2-2,TRBD1,TRBV10-3,NA,TGTGCCATGGGGACAGGGCAGGAGAGCGGGGAGCTGTTTTTT,CAMGTGQESGELFF
19,TRBJ2-3,TRBD2,TRBV4-2,NA,TGTGCCAGCAGCCAAGATCTTCCGGGACTAGCGGGAGCTGTAGATACGCAGTATTTT,CASSQDLPGLAGAVDTQYF
13,TRBJ2-7,NA,TRBV7-9,NA,TGTGCCAGCAGCTTAGGACAGCTCTACGAGCAGTACTTC,CASSLGQLYEQYF
16,TRBJ2-1,NA,TRBV7-9,NA,TGTGCCAGCAGCACGAATAGCGGCCGCTCCTACAATGAGCAGTTCTTC,CASSTNSGRSYNEQFF
13,TRBJ1-2,NA,TRBV5-1,NA,TGCGCCAGCAGAGAAAGGATCCTCTATGGCTACACCTTC,CASRERILYGYTF
11,TRBJ2-5,NA,TRBV2,NA,TGTGCCAGCGGCTACCAAGAGACCCAGTACTTC,CASGYQETQYF
17,TRBJ1-6,TRBD1,TRBV5-4,NA,TGTGCCAGCAGCTTGGGTACAGGGGGCTCCTATAATTCACCCCTCCACTTT,CASSLGTGGSYNSPLHF
18,TRBJ2-2,NA,TRBV7-7,NA,TGTGCTAGCAGCTTAGGGGGGCCCCGGGACCCGAACACCGGGGAGCTGTTTTTT,CASSLGGPRDPNTGELFF
12,TRBJ2-7,NA,TRBV7-9,few,TGTGCCAGCAGCTTGGACCACAGGGAGCAGTACTTC,CASSLDHREQYF
15,TRBJ2-3,NA,TRBV21-1,NA,NA,CASSKWAGGTDTQYF
13,TRBJ2-3,NA,TRBV7-2,NA,TGTGCCAGCAGCTGGACCCCTGGGGATACGCAGTATTTT,CASSWTPGDTQYF
13,TRBJ1-5,NA,TRBV18,few,TGTGCCAGCCAGACAGGAAGCAATCAGCCCCAGCATTTT,CASQTGSNQPQHF
14,TRBJ1-4,NA,TRBV6-5,NA,TGTGCCAGCAGCCGGGGACCTACTAATGAAAAACTGTTTTTT,CASSRGPTNEKLFF
15,TRBJ1-5,NA,TRBV2,NA,TGTGCCAGCAGTGAATCCGGGATGATCAATCAGCCCCAGCATTTT,CASSESGMINQPQHF
13,TRBJ1-4,TRBD1,TRBV7-2,NA,TGTGCCAGCAGCACGGGACAGGGGTTAAAACTGTTTTTT,CASSTGQGLKLFF
16,TRBJ1-4,NA,TRBV4-1,once,TGCGCCAGCAGCCAATATATATACACAACTAATGAAAAACTGTTTTTT,CASSQYIYTTNEKLFF
16,TRBJ2-3,TRBD1,TRBV5-8,NA,TGTGCCAGCAGCGACCTCCGGGACAGGGATACAGATACGCAGTATTTT,CASSDLRDRDTDTQYF
17,TRBJ2-3,TRBD2,TRBV2,few,TGTGCCAGCAGAAAACACGGCGGGAGGGATAACACAGATACGCAGTATTTT,CASRKHGGRDNTDTQYF
14,TRBJ1-5,NA,TRBV19,few,TGTGCCAGTAGTATTGTCCAGTTCCCCCAGCCCCAGCATTTT,CASSIVQFPQPQHF
16,TRBJ2-7,TRBD2,TRBV7-8,NA,TGTGCCAGCAGCTTATTTGGGACTAGAGGGACCTACGAGCAGTACTTC,CASSLFGTRGTYEQYF
14,TRBJ2-3,TRBD2,TRBV10-3,NA,TGTGCCATTGGGACTAGCGGGGACACAGATACGCAGTATTTT,CAIGTSGDTDTQYF
15,TRBJ1-5,NA,TRBV18,NA,TGTGCCAGCTCACCCTACCGGGGGGATAATCAGCCCCAGCATTTT,CASSPYRGDNQPQHF
16,TRBJ1-4,TRBD1,TRBV5-1,NA,TGCGCCAGCAGCTTCCAGGGAGACAGGGCGGGTGAAAAACTGTTTTTT,CASSFQGDRAGEKLFF